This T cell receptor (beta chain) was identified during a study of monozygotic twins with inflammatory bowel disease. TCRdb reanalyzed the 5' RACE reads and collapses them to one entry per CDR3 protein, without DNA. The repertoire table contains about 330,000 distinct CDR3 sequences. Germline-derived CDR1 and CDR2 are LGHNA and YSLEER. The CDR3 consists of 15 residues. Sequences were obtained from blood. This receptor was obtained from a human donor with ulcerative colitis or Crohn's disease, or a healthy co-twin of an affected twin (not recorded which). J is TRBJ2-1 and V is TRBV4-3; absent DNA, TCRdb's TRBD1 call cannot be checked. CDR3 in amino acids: CASSETGRPYNEQFF.